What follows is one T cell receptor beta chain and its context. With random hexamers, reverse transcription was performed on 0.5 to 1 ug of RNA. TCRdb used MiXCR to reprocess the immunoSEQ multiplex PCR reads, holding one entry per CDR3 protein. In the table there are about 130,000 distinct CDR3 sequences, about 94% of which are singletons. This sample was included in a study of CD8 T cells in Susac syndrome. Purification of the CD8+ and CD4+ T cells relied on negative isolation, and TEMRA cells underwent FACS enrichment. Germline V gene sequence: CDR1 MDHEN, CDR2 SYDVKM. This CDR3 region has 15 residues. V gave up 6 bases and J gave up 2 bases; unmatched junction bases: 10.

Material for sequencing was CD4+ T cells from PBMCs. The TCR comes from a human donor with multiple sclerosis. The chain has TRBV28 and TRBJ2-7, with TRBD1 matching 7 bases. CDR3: CASSPGQARTYEQYF. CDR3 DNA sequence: TGTGCCAGCAGCCCTGGACAGGCGAGGACCTACGAGCAGTACTTC.